Listed here are 17 T cell receptor beta chains from one sample, sequenced in a study of control samples from healthy donors and cancer patients. Measured with immunoSEQ multiplex PCR; TCRdb has only the in-frame clones, and not every one. The sample carries some 140,000 clones, roughly 92% recorded once. The sequenced sample was blood. The receptors were sampled from a man aged 25 to 45 in good health.

This clone has a single count. V is TRBV28 and J is TRBJ1-3, with D possibly matching TRBD1 (5 bases). Germline CDR1 is MDHEN and CDR2 is SYDVKM. The germline V and J ends were trimmed by 10 bases and 0 bases, with 13 bases remaining between them. The CDR3 spans 14 residues. The DNA of the CDR3 is TGTGCCACGGGACGGATGAGCTCTGGAAACACCATATATTTT. Translation gives CATGRMSSGNTIYF.

The chain is built from TRBV30 and TRBJ1-5; D is perhaps TRBD1 (5 bases). This CDR3 spans 14 amino acids. Trimming cost V 0 bases and J 3 bases, with 9 bases left between them. The germline CDR1 and CDR2 sequences are GTSNPN and SVGIG (reference sequence). Here the CDR3 reads CAWSVGGANQPQHF. The CDR3 DNA is TGTGCCTGGAGTGTGGGGGGAGCCAATCAGCCCCAGCATTTT.

The V call is TRBV28, the J call TRBJ2-1; 9 bases align to TRBD2. The CDR3 runs 13 residues. Trimming at V came to 3 bases and at J to 12 bases, leaving 6 bases not matched to a gene. Germline values: CDR1 MDHEN, CDR2 SYDVKM. CDR3: CASSFPSGIMQFF. The DNA for the CDR3 is TGTGCCAGCAGTTTTCCTAGCGGGATTATGCAGTTCTTC.

The DNA for the CDR3 is TGTGCCAGCAGCTTCCACGGGAGTGGGCACAATGAGCAGTTCTTC. As protein: CASSFHGSGHNEQFF. The rearrangement uses TRBV11-2 and TRBJ2-1; D might be TRBD2 (6 bases). CDR1 is SGHAT and CDR2 is FQNNGV in the germline V gene. The CDR3 is 15 residues long. With 3 bases removed from V and 5 bases from J, the gap between germline ends came to 14 bases.

The V call is TRBV7-3, the J call TRBJ2-1, with TRBD2 matching 10 bases. The germline V gene has CDR1 SGHTA and CDR2 FQGTGA. V lost 4 bases, J lost 10 bases, and 10 bases stayed unmatched. This CDR3 comprises 15 residues. CDR3 protein: CASSSSGRAVEEQFF. The CDR3 region has the DNA TGTGCCAGCAGCTCCAGCGGGAGGGCCGTGGAAGAGCAGTTCTTC.

The chain joins TRBV5-1 to TRBJ2-7; TRBD1 aligns across 7 bases. J lost 6 bases, V lost 0 bases, and 9 bases had no gene match. CDR1 is SGHRS, CDR2 YFSETQ, per germline. The CDR3 has 15 amino acids. This CDR3 is CASSLVLGQRAEQYF. CDR3 DNA: TGCGCCAGCAGCTTGGTCCTGGGACAGAGGGCCGAGCAGTACTTC.

This chain connects TRBV6-2 or TRBV6-3 to TRBJ1-2; D not resolved. Trimming shortened V by 0 bases and J by 4 bases, and 9 bases separated the two germline ends. Germline CDR1 and CDR2: MNHEY and SVGEGT. The CDR3 is 14 residues long. The CDR3 nucleotides are TGTGCCAGCAGTTACTCCCACGTGAGCTATGGCTACACCTTC. Its translation is CASSYSHVSYGYTF.

The CDR3 bases are TGTGCCAGCAGCCCCGGGACTAGCGCCGGGCATGAGCAGTTCTTC. This encodes CASSPGTSAGHEQFF. The chain has TRBV11-2 and TRBJ2-1; TRBD2 matches 10 bases. This CDR3 has 15 amino acids. The V gene's germline CDR1 is SGHAT and CDR2 FQNNGV. The V segment lost 5 bases and the J segment 8 bases; nucleotides outside the gene matches: 9.

The rearrangement links TRBV2 to TRBJ2-3, with D hard to call. The V and J ends lost 8 bases and 1 base respectively, with 10 bases between them. Germline lookup yields CDR1 SNHLY and CDR2 FYNNEI. This CDR3 is built from 13 residues. The CDR3 protein is CASLLLGTDTQYF. For the CDR3, the DNA is TGTGCCAGCCTCCTATTAGGCACAGATACGCAGTATTTT.

The chain combines TRBV13 with TRBJ2-2; 11 nucleotides match TRBD2. J lost 6 bases, V lost 3 bases, and 6 bases had no gene match. Germline V gene lookup returns CDR1 PRHDT and CDR2 FYEKMQ (reference sequence). The CDR3 length is 16 residues. CDR3 bases: TGTGCCAGCAGCTTCGATAGCGGGAGGGGGCCCGGGGAGCTGTTTTTT. This codes for CASSFDSGRGPGELFF.

This sequence joins TRBV3-1 (or the pseudogene TRBV3-2) and TRBJ2-3, with a weak D call TRBD2 (6 bases). This CDR3 region has 18 residues. V was trimmed by 0 bases and J by 0 bases, leaving 16 bases between them. In germline, CDR1 is LGHDT, CDR2 YNNKEL (reference sequence). CDR3 coding DNA: TGTGCCAGCAGCCAAGATGGAGGGGCAGGGACTAGCACAGATACGCAGTATTTT. Its translation is CASSQDGGAGTSTDTQYF.

The chain joins TRBV7-9 to TRBJ1-1; no reliable D call. V lost 5 bases and J 3 bases, leaving 7 bases between the germline ends. This CDR3 is built from 12 residues. The germline CDR1 and CDR2 sequences are SEHNR and FQNEAQ (reference sequence). The chain's CDR3 is CASSQGHTEAFF. For the CDR3, the DNA is TGTGCCAGCAGCCAAGGCCACACTGAAGCTTTCTTT.

This rearrangement joins TRBV4-1 to TRBJ2-1, with 16 bases lining up with TRBD2. Per the germline V gene, CDR1 is MGHRA and CDR2 is YSYEKL. The CDR3 contains 21 residues. V lost 3 bases, J lost 7 bases, and 18 bases stayed unmatched. CDR3 loop: CASSHPRTGGTSGRGGNEQFF. The CDR3 DNA sequence: TGCGCCAGCAGCCACCCCCGGACAGGAGGGACTAGCGGGAGGGGGGGGAATGAGCAGTTCTTC.

The chain uses TRBV6-5 and TRBJ2-5; D unresolved. With 8 bases removed from V and 5 bases from J, the gap between germline ends came to 6 bases. The CDR3 totals 10 residues. The V gene's germline CDR1 is MNHEY and CDR2 SVGAGI. The CDR3 DNA is TGTGCCAGCGATCGGGAGACCCAGTACTTC. Protein sequence: CASDRETQYF.

CDR3 amino acids: CASSRGQLVSGNTIYF. CDR3 DNA: TGTGCCAGCAGCAGGGGACAGCTAGTCTCTGGAAACACCATATATTTT. The genes are TRBV11-2 and TRBJ1-3; 7 nucleotides align to TRBD1. The CDR3 consists of 16 residues. V lost 5 bases, J lost 0 bases, and 7 bases stayed unmatched. The germline CDR1 and CDR2 sequences are SGHAT and FQNNGV.

This clone was detected only once. The rearrangement joins TRBV28 to TRBJ1-5; a possible D gene is TRBD1 (5 bases). The CDR3 has 16 residues. Germline V gene data show CDR1 as MDHEN and CDR2 as SYDVKM. The V end was cut by 5 bases, the J end by 0 bases, with 14 bases between. The CDR3 spells CASSRDSLNSNQPQHF. The CDR3, as DNA: TGTGCCAGCAGTCGAGACAGTCTAAATAGCAATCAGCCCCAGCATTTT.

CDR3 bases: TGTGCCAGCAGTTTATCGAAAAGCGCAGATACGCAGTATTTT. As protein: CASSLSKSADTQYF. The chain links TRBV27 to TRBJ2-3; no clear D gene. The CDR3 is 14 residues long. The V and J ends lost 0 bases and 4 bases respectively, with 8 bases between them. Germline V lookup: CDR1 MNHEY, CDR2 SMNVEV (reference sequence).